This T cell receptor beta chain was profiled in a study of sequential checkpoint blockade in melanoma. Study information: Arm A got nivolumab then ipilimumab; arm B the reverse, 1:1. Maintenance nivolumab came after either treatment sequence.

Using immunoSEQ multiplex PCR, the repertoire was profiled, and TCRdb retains in-frame clones only, with some absent. Of about 13,000 clones in the sample, around 76% are singletons; the top ten hold 50%. Treatment of the sample: randomized to nivolumab then ipilimumab (arm A) or the reverse (arm B). None of the patients previously received DNA-damaging chemotherapy. Sorted cells were live CD3+CD8+, lacking CD19 and CD56, from PBMCs. J gave up 1 base and V 6 bases, and 2 bases lay outside the gene matches. This CDR3 spans 13 amino acids. Germline CDR1 is MNHNY and CDR2 is SVGAGI (reference sequence). The rearrangement uses TRBV6-6 and TRBJ1-1, with 7 bases aligning to TRBD1. The source was CD8+ T cells sorted from blood (inferred from file names), collected from a patient given nivolumab and ipilimumab in sequence. The receptor was isolated from a human patient with melanoma. Some clones in this sample may be carry-over from other donors' samples. CDR3 DNA sequence: TGTGCCAGCAGGTGGACAGGGAACACTGAAGCTTTCTTT. It translates to CASRWTGNTEAFF.